A selection of T cell receptor beta chains follows, all from one sample in a study of T cell repertoires in cytomegalovirus infection. From the reads, TCRdb called clonotypes with MiXCR, one entry per CDR3 protein. The profile covers roughly 720,000 distinct CDR3 sequences, with 35% to 45% appearing a single time and 2.5% to 3.5% taken by the ten largest. Sequenced sample: PBMCs. Source of these receptors: a human donor in good health (CMV status not recorded). Some clones in this sample may be carry-over from other donors' samples. CDR3s leave out the opening cysteine and the closing phenylalanine or tryptophan. Fields, in order: V gene, J gene, CDR3 protein.

>TRBV12-3/TRBV12-4|TRBJ2-5
ASSLIGTPKETQY
>TRBV19|TRBJ1-5
ASTAKGAGNQPQH
>TRBV7-9|TRBJ1-5
ASSLYNGQASNQPQH
>TRBV28|TRBJ2-7
ASLPGARSEQY
>TRBV6-1|TRBJ1-2
ASSEGTEGYGYT
>TRBV7-3|TRBJ2-2
ASSPTGTDTGELF
>TRBV2|TRBJ2-5
ASSDASGTRKKETQY
>TRBV24-1|TRBJ1-4
ATSEKAGLHEKLF
>TRBV18|TRBJ2-1
ASSLGARGEQF
>TRBV7-2|TRBJ2-4
ASSLAVAGGLMAKNSQY
>TRBV27|TRBJ1-3
ASSLNSRNTIY
>TRBV27|TRBJ2-3
ASSRGVADTQY
>TRBV7-8|TRBJ2-2
ASSLRWQRTTGELF
>TRBV7-2|TRBJ2-7
ASSLNRGKYEQY
>TRBV29-1|TRBJ2-7
SVEVATPGEQY
>TRBV20-1|TRBJ2-1
SAPLSGGRTYNEQF
>TRBV7-3|TRBJ2-5
SSSSGTGNGQETQY
>TRBV28|TRBJ2-5
ASTPLSPGQVNSGETQY
>TRBV7-9|TRBJ2-7
ASSQPGTRPYEQY
>TRBV10-3|TRBJ1-2
AISESPGYNYGYT
>TRBV10-3|TRBJ1-1
AISESSIPRQVKGTEAF
>TRBV11-3|TRBJ2-3
ASSFDRYTDTQY
>TRBV28|TRBJ1-1
ASTLGRTEAF
>TRBV15|TRBJ1-5
ATSGDRGKNQPQH
>TRBV7-6|TRBJ2-7
ASSLGQRAEQY
>TRBV19|TRBJ1-4
ASNARGAFQKLF
>TRBV20-1|TRBJ1-1
SARAGAGNTEAF
>TRBV7-3|TRBJ1-1
ASSERGWGTEAF
>TRBV28|TRBJ2-1
ASLGDGYHEQF
>TRBV12-3/TRBV12-4|TRBJ1-5
ASSFGQTCNQPQH
>TRBV14|TRBJ1-2
ASSQDQPGMVYGYT
>TRBV11-3|TRBJ2-3
ASSGEGTDTQY
>TRBV7-8|TRBJ2-7
ASSLDVGQSYEQY
>TRBV7-9|TRBJ1-5
ASSLRGAGDPQH
>TRBV10-3|TRBJ2-4
AISERENIQY
>TRBV20-1|TRBJ2-3
SARGQNTDTQY
>TRBV4-1|TRBJ2-3
ASSPTRGGTDTQY
>TRBV20-1|TRBJ1-1
SARDQGRPMNTEAF
>TRBV24-1|TRBJ2-2
ATSDLPQGPLSNTGELF
>TRBV15|TRBJ2-7
ATSRDGPAVIYEQY
>TRBV6-8|TRBJ1-6
VSSYREHSPLH
>TRBV7-9|TRBJ2-2
ASSLFQANTGELF
>TRBV11-2|TRBJ1-1
ASSWGQPEAF
>TRBV6-1|TRBJ2-7
ASSEPGQGRTYEQY
>TRBV12-3/TRBV12-4|TRBJ1-5
ASSFVGRGNQPQH
>TRBV19|TRBJ1-6
ASSISGLRYNSPLH
>TRBV20-1|TRBJ2-7
SARAQSEQY
>TRBV28|TRBJ1-5
ASSPIGGGDLNQPQH
>TRBV6-6|TRBJ2-1
ASSDSRSYNEQF
>TRBV28|TRBJ1-6
ASSLRGPLH
>TRBV6-5|TRBJ1-5
ASSYSLNQPQH
>TRBV6-6|TRBJ1-2
ATGGLANYGYT